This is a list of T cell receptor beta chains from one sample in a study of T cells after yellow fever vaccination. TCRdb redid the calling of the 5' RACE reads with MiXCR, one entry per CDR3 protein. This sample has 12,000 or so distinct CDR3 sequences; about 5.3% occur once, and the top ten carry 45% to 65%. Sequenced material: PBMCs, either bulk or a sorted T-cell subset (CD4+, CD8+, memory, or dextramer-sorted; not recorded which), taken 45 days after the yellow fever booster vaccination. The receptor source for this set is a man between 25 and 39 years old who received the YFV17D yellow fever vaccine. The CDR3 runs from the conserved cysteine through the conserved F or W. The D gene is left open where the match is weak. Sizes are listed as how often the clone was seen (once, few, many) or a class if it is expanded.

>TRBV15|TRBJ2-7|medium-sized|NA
TGTGCCACCAGCAGAGTAAACGGGGTTAACGAGCAGTACTTC
CATSRVNGVNEQYF
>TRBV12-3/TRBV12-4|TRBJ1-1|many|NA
TGTGCCAGCAGTTTCTGGCCCCAGGTAGGAGCTTTCTTT
CASSFWPQVGAFF
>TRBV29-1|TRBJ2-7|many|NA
TGCAGCGTTGAAGCGCAGGATACGGTACCCTACGAGCAGTACTTC
CSVEAQDTVPYEQYF
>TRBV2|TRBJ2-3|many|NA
TGTGCCAGCAGTTTTAAATCGGGAGCGGACACTAGCACAGATACGCAGTATTTT
CASSFKSGADTSTDTQYF
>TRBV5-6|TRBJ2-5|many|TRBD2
TGTGCCAGCAGCATAGAAAGATGGACTAGCGGGACCCAAGAGACCCAGTACTTC
CASSIERWTSGTQETQYF
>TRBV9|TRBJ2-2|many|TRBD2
TGTGCCAGCAGTGCGGGAGGGAACACCGGGGAGCTGTTTTTT
CASSAGGNTGELFF
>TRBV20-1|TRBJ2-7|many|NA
TGCAGTGCTAAGTCGGCACTAAAAGTGGGCGAGCAGCACTTC
CSAKSALKVGEQHF
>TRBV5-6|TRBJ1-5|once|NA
TGTGCCAGCAGTGTAACAGGGATGTACAATCAGCCCCAGCATTTT
CASSVTGMYNQPQHF
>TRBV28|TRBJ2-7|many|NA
TGTGCCAGCACGGGGAGAACCTACGAGCAGTACTTC
CASTGRTYEQYF
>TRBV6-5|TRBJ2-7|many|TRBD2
TGTGCCAGCAGTAGGAATAGCGGGAGCTACGAGCAGTACTTC
CASSRNSGSYEQYF
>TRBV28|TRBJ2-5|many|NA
TGTGCCAGCAGTCCTACGGGACCGCGGCGAGAGACCCAGTACTTC
CASSPTGPRRETQYF
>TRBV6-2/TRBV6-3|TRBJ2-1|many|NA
TGTGCCAGCACCGCGGATGGGTTAGCTCACAATGAGCAGTTCTTC
CASTADGLAHNEQFF
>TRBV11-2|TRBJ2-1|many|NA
TGTGCCAGCAGCTTAGTTCTACTAAGTGGCGATGAGCAGTTCTTC
CASSLVLLSGDEQFF
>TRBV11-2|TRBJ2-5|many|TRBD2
TGTGCCAGCAGCTTAGGGACTAGCGGGTTAGAGACCCAGTACTTC
CASSLGTSGLETQYF
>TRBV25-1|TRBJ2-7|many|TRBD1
TGTGCCAGCAGTTCACAGGGGTACGAGCAGTACTTC
CASSSQGYEQYF
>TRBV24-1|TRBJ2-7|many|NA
TGTGCCACCAGTGACTCTACAAATCACGAGCAGTACTTC
CATSDSTNHEQYF
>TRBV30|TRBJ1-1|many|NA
TGTGCCTGGAAACAGAGGAACACTGAAGCTTTCTTT
CAWKQRNTEAFF
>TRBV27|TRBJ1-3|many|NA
TGTGCCAGCAGTTTTTCTAGAACCGGAAACACCATATATTTT
CASSFSRTGNTIYF
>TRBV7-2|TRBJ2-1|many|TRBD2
TGTGCCAGCAGGACCGGGACTAGCGGGATGAATGAGCAGTTCTTC
CASRTGTSGMNEQFF
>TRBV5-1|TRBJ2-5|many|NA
TGCGCCAGCAGCTTGGGCGCCAGGGGAATTGAGACCCAGTACTTC
CASSLGARGIETQYF